This is a list of T cell receptor beta chains from one sample in a study of radiation and T cells in renal cell carcinoma. Assay: immunoSEQ multiplex PCR; the TCRdb copy retains only in-frame clones and omits some. The sample yields under 100,000 clones, roughly 88% seen once. The sample consisted of blood, taken from a patient whose treatment included radiotherapy and nephrectomy. The receptors shown here come from a man between 60 and 75 years old with renal cell carcinoma. CDR3s include the opening cysteine and the closing phenylalanine or tryptophan. The order of the fields is D gene, clone size, J gene, V gene, CDR3 DNA, CDR3 protein. D genes are given only for firm matches. Clone size, where shown, is once, few, many, or a class for clones that have expanded.

d_gene: -; abundance: -; j_gene: TRBJ2-7; v_gene: TRBV28; CDR3nt: TGTGCCAGCAGCCCCAAACCGGGACGTCCTTCCTACGAGCAGTACTTC; CDR3aa: CASSPKPGRPSYEQYF
d_gene: -; abundance: -; j_gene: TRBJ2-2; v_gene: TRBV7-2; CDR3nt: TGTGCCAGCAGCGCCAATAAGCCCGGGGAGCTGTTTTTT; CDR3aa: CASSANKPGELFF
d_gene: -; abundance: -; j_gene: TRBJ1-2; v_gene: TRBV15; CDR3nt: TGTGCCACCAGCAGAGACGCCCGAGTCAGAGGGACTAACTATGGCTACACCTTC; CDR3aa: CATSRDARVRGTNYGYTF
d_gene: -; abundance: once; j_gene: TRBJ2-1; v_gene: TRBV7-9; CDR3nt: TGTGCCGGAGTCACAGGGAACTCCTACAATGAGCAGTTCTTC; CDR3aa: CAGVTGNSYNEQFF
d_gene: -; abundance: few; j_gene: TRBJ1-3; v_gene: TRBV27; CDR3nt: TGTGCCAGCAGTCCTATCCCCGGAAACACCATATATTTT; CDR3aa: CASSPIPGNTIYF
d_gene: TRBD1; abundance: -; j_gene: TRBJ1-4; v_gene: TRBV5-1; CDR3nt: TGCGCCAGCAGCTTGTACGACCCCGGGGACAGCTTTAATGAAAAACTGTTTTTT; CDR3aa: CASSLYDPGDSFNEKLFF
d_gene: -; abundance: -; j_gene: TRBJ1-4; v_gene: TRBV7-8; CDR3nt: TGTGCCAGCAGCTTAGATCGGCAAGAAAAACTGTTTTTT; CDR3aa: CASSLDRQEKLFF
d_gene: -; abundance: -; j_gene: TRBJ2-7; v_gene: TRBV11-2; CDR3nt: TGTGCCAGCAGCTTAGAAGCGCCCTACGAGCAGTACTTC; CDR3aa: CASSLEAPYEQYF
d_gene: -; abundance: -; j_gene: TRBJ1-1; v_gene: TRBV5-6; CDR3nt: TGTGCCACCGCAACAGGTCCCTTGAAGGGCACTGAAGCTTTCTTT; CDR3aa: CATATGPLKGTEAFF
d_gene: -; abundance: -; j_gene: TRBJ1-5; v_gene: TRBV6-1; CDR3nt: TGTGCCAGCAGTCAAGGTCTCCGAGGGGCTCAGCCCCAGCATTTT; CDR3aa: CASSQGLRGAQPQHF
d_gene: -; abundance: -; j_gene: TRBJ2-1; v_gene: TRBV4-3; CDR3nt: TGCGCCAGCAGCCAAGACCCGCCCGGCAGGGAGTATTACAATGAGCAGTTCTTC; CDR3aa: CASSQDPPGREYYNEQFF
d_gene: -; abundance: -; j_gene: TRBJ1-2; v_gene: TRBV18; CDR3nt: TGTGCCAGCTCACCACCGATAAACAATCTTAACTATGGCTACACCTTC; CDR3aa: CASSPPINNLNYGYTF
d_gene: -; abundance: -; j_gene: TRBJ2-2; v_gene: TRBV5-6; CDR3nt: TGTGCCAGCAGTTGGACTTGGAACACCGGGGAGCTGTTTTTT; CDR3aa: CASSWTWNTGELFF
d_gene: -; abundance: -; j_gene: TRBJ2-5; v_gene: TRBV27; CDR3nt: TGTGCCAGTCGGTTTAACGGAGATCAAGAGACCCAGTACTTC; CDR3aa: CASRFNGDQETQYF
d_gene: TRBD1; abundance: -; j_gene: TRBJ2-7; v_gene: TRBV29-1; CDR3nt: TGCAGCGTCTTCACGGACAGGGGCTACGAGCAGTACTTC; CDR3aa: CSVFTDRGYEQYF
d_gene: -; abundance: once; j_gene: TRBJ2-7; v_gene: TRBV10-3; CDR3nt: TGTGCCATCAGTGCGGTTACAGAGAACGAGCAGTACTTC; CDR3aa: CAISAVTENEQYF
d_gene: -; abundance: -; j_gene: TRBJ2-3; v_gene: TRBV9; CDR3nt: TGTGCCAGCAGCTCAGGAGCGCCTCCTACAGATACGCAGTATTTT; CDR3aa: CASSSGAPPTDTQYF
d_gene: TRBD1; abundance: -; j_gene: TRBJ1-2; v_gene: TRBV7-9; CDR3nt: TGTGCCAGCAGCTTAGACGCGGGGACAGTGACTAGCTATGGCTACACCTTC; CDR3aa: CASSLDAGTVTSYGYTF
d_gene: TRBD2; abundance: -; j_gene: TRBJ2-5; v_gene: TRBV5-1; CDR3nt: TGCGCCAGCAGCTTGGGACTAGCGGGAGTGGGGGAGCAGTACTTC; CDR3aa: CASSLGLAGVGEQYF
d_gene: TRBD2; abundance: -; j_gene: TRBJ2-1; v_gene: TRBV7-6; CDR3nt: TGTGCCAGCAGCTTAGTACGGGAGGGCCTGGGGAATGAGCAGTTCTTC; CDR3aa: CASSLVREGLGNEQFF
d_gene: TRBD1; abundance: -; j_gene: TRBJ2-5; v_gene: TRBV5-1; CDR3nt: TGCGCCAGCAGCTCGGAGTTTTCGGACAGGGCGGGACAGTACTTC; CDR3aa: CASSSEFSDRAGQYF
d_gene: TRBD1; abundance: -; j_gene: TRBJ2-7; v_gene: TRBV6-4; CDR3nt: TGTGCCAGCAGTGGGGACAGGGGAGGTAGGAGCTACGAGCAGTACTTC; CDR3aa: CASSGDRGGRSYEQYF
d_gene: TRBD1; abundance: -; j_gene: TRBJ1-2; v_gene: TRBV5-8; CDR3nt: TGTGCCAGCAGCTTGCGGACAGGGAGTGGCTACACCTTC; CDR3aa: CASSLRTGSGYTF
d_gene: TRBD2; abundance: -; j_gene: TRBJ2-3; v_gene: TRBV7-9; CDR3nt: TGTGCCAGCAGTCAACTAGCGAGCACAGATACGCAGTATTTT; CDR3aa: CASSQLASTDTQYF
d_gene: -; abundance: -; j_gene: TRBJ1-1; v_gene: TRBV7-9; CDR3nt: TGTGCCAGCAGCTTTTCGCATACACCGAACACTGAAGCTTTCTTT; CDR3aa: CASSFSHTPNTEAFF
d_gene: -; abundance: -; j_gene: TRBJ2-7; v_gene: TRBV28; CDR3nt: TGTGCCAGCAGTTTCCAGGGATCGCGTAGAGAGCAGTACTTC; CDR3aa: CASSFQGSRREQYF
d_gene: -; abundance: -; j_gene: TRBJ2-1; v_gene: TRBV7-9; CDR3nt: TGTGCCAGCAGCTTAGCCTTGGGACTTTACAATGAGCAGTTCTTC; CDR3aa: CASSLALGLYNEQFF
d_gene: TRBD1; abundance: few; j_gene: TRBJ2-7; v_gene: TRBV15; CDR3nt: TGTGCCACCAGCAGAGATCGGGACAGTAGTATTTACGAGCAGTACTTC; CDR3aa: CATSRDRDSSIYEQYF
d_gene: -; abundance: few; j_gene: TRBJ2-1; v_gene: TRBV28; CDR3nt: TGTGCCAGCAGTTTAAGGCCCCCCTCTAGCCCTAAGTTCTTC; CDR3aa: CASSLRPPSSPKFF
d_gene: -; abundance: once; j_gene: TRBJ2-7; v_gene: TRBV7-9; CDR3nt: TGTGCCAGCAGCTTAGTACAGGAGTACGAGCAGTACTTC; CDR3aa: CASSLVQEYEQYF
d_gene: -; abundance: -; j_gene: TRBJ2-7; v_gene: TRBV7-2; CDR3nt: TGTGCCAGCAGCTCCCTCCCCTACGAGCAGTACTTC; CDR3aa: CASSSLPYEQYF
d_gene: -; abundance: -; j_gene: TRBJ2-2; v_gene: TRBV10-3; CDR3nt: TGTGCCATCAGGCAGGGGAGCAACACCGGGGAGCTGTTTTTT; CDR3aa: CAIRQGSNTGELFF
d_gene: -; abundance: -; j_gene: TRBJ2-2; v_gene: TRBV9; CDR3nt: TGTGCCAGCAGCGCACAAACAGGGAACACCGGGGAGCTGTTTTTT; CDR3aa: CASSAQTGNTGELFF
d_gene: -; abundance: -; j_gene: TRBJ2-7; v_gene: TRBV5-1; CDR3nt: TGCGCCAGCAGCTTGGAAGGTAGCCGCACCCCCTACGAGCAGTACTTC; CDR3aa: CASSLEGSRTPYEQYF
d_gene: -; abundance: -; j_gene: TRBJ1-1; v_gene: TRBV19; CDR3nt: TGTGCCAGTATCTCGACAAGGGGAACTGAAGCTTTCTTT; CDR3aa: CASISTRGTEAFF
d_gene: TRBD2; abundance: few; j_gene: TRBJ2-3; v_gene: TRBV9; CDR3nt: TGTGCCAGCAGCCCCGGGGCGGGAGCTAGCACAGATACGCAGTATTTT; CDR3aa: CASSPGAGASTDTQYF
d_gene: TRBD1; abundance: -; j_gene: TRBJ2-6; v_gene: TRBV7-9; CDR3nt: TGTGCCAGCCTCGTGGGACAGACCAGCTCTGGGGCCAACGTCCTGACTTTC; CDR3aa: CASLVGQTSSGANVLTF
d_gene: TRBD2; abundance: -; j_gene: TRBJ2-5; v_gene: TRBV7-2; CDR3nt: TGTGCCAGCAGCCAACTAGCGGCGCTACGAGAGACCCAGTACTTC; CDR3aa: CASSQLAALRETQYF
d_gene: -; abundance: -; j_gene: TRBJ1-1; v_gene: TRBV28; CDR3nt: TGTGCCAGCAGTCCCTCAGGGACCCAAGCTTTCTTT; CDR3aa: CASSPSGTQAFF
d_gene: -; abundance: -; j_gene: TRBJ2-5; v_gene: TRBV28; CDR3nt: TGTGCCAGCAGACGATTACAGGGTGAGCAAGAGACCCAGTACTTC; CDR3aa: CASRRLQGEQETQYF
d_gene: -; abundance: -; j_gene: TRBJ2-3; v_gene: TRBV9; CDR3nt: TGTGCCAGCAGCGTAGTCGGGGCTAGCACAGATACGCAGTATTTT; CDR3aa: CASSVVGASTDTQYF
d_gene: TRBD1; abundance: -; j_gene: TRBJ2-5; v_gene: TRBV5-1; CDR3nt: TGCGCCAGCAGGAATACAGGGGGGTCGGAGACCCAGTACTTC; CDR3aa: CASRNTGGSETQYF
d_gene: TRBD2; abundance: -; j_gene: TRBJ2-3; v_gene: TRBV5-1; CDR3nt: TGCGCCAGCAGCCTCGGACTAGCGGTGGATACGCAGTATTTT; CDR3aa: CASSLGLAVDTQYF
d_gene: -; abundance: -; j_gene: TRBJ2-5; v_gene: TRBV6-5; CDR3nt: TGTGCCAGCTTCTCCACGGACGGGCTAGAGGCCCAGTACTTC; CDR3aa: CASFSTDGLEAQYF